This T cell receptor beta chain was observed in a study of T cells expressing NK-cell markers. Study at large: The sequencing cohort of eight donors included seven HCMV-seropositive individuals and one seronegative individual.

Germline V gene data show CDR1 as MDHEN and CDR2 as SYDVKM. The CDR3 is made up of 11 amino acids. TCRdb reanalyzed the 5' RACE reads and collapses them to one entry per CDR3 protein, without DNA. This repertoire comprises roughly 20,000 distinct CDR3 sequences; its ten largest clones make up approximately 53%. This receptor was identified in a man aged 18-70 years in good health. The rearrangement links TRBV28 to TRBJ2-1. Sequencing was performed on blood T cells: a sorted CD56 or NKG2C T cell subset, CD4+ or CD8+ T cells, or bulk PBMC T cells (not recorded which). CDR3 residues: CASRLTTKQFF.